The next 14 T cell receptor beta chains were all read from a single sample in a study of molecular identifiers for immune sequencing clone quantification. TCRdb called the PCR reads again in MiXCR, with one record for every CDR3 protein. The sample contains hundreds of thousands of distinct CDR3 sequences, about 25% of which appear only once. The sequenced sample consisted of naive CD8+ T cells from blood, with Jurkat cell RNA spiked in. Subset: FACS-sorted CD8+CD4-CCR7+CD45RA+ naive T cells. The receptors come from a human donor in good health. Some libraries in this study had Jurkat cell RNA spiked in.

This clonotype was recorded a few times. The chain has TRBV27 and TRBJ2-7; D might be TRBD1 (7 bases). Trimming took off 4 bases at V and 3 bases at J, with 13 bases between the two ends. CDR1 and CDR2 (germline): MNHEY, SMNVEV (reference sequence). The CDR3 sequence is 14 residues long. CDR3 coding DNA: TGTGCCAGCAGTTACCAGGGGGGCTTCTACGAGCAGTACTTC. Its translation is CASSYQGGFYEQYF.

This clonotype came up many times. The chain's CDR3 is CASRPFHSGRSSYNEQFF. The CDR3 DNA reads as TGTGCCAGCAGGCCATTTCATAGCGGGAGGAGCTCCTACAATGAGCAGTTCTTC. The chain combines TRBV6-5 with TRBJ2-1; TRBD2 matches 10 bases. Trimming removed 6 bases from V and 0 bases from J; junction bases left unmatched: 11. The CDR3 is 18 residues long. Germline values: CDR1 MNHEY, CDR2 SVGAGI.

This clonotype was counted at least ten times. The chain carries TRBV18 and TRBJ1-1, with no clear D. The length of the CDR3 is 13 residues. Germline V gene sequence: CDR1 KGHSH, CDR2 LQKENI. V lost 1 base, J lost 3 bases, and 6 bases lay in between. The CDR3 nucleotides read TGTGCCAGCTCACCACGAACAGACACTGAAGCTTTCTTT. Its translation is CASSPRTDTEAFF.

This clonotype was picked up many times. The J gene is TRBJ2-7, the V gene TRBV6-2 or TRBV6-3, with D tentatively TRBD1 or TRBD2 (6 bases each). V was shortened by 2 bases and J by 7 bases, with 15 bases between the two germline ends. This CDR3 has 14 residues. Germline V CDR1 and CDR2: MNHEY, SVGEGT. CDR3 in amino acids: CASSYGSGAVEQYF. As DNA, the CDR3 is TGTGCCAGCAGTTACGGCTCGGGGGCCGTGGAGCAGTACTTC.

The sample holds a few counts of this clonotype. One base away lies a much larger clone, so this may be a sequencing read error. The rearrangement joins TRBV7-9 to TRBJ2-4, with 7 nucleotides matching TRBD1. The CDR3 spans 16 residues. Germline V gene lookup returns CDR1 SEHNR and CDR2 FQNEAQ (reference sequence). Trimming took 5 bases from V and 5 from J; bases not matched to a gene: 12. The CDR3 coding sequence is TGTGCCAGCAGCCATCGTCGTGGACAGGAAGAAAACATTCAGTACTTC. Translating it yields CASSHRRGQEENIQYF.

The V and J genes are TRBV10-3 and TRBJ2-1, with 8 bases lining up with TRBD2. This CDR3 region has 19 residues. Losses at the gene ends were 4 bases for V and 4 bases for J; bases not matched to a gene: 18. Germline V CDR1 and CDR2: ENHRY, SYGVKD. The CDR3 here is CAISGSISGILRSYNEQFF. As DNA, the CDR3 is TGTGCCATCAGTGGATCGATTAGCGGGATTTTACGATCGTACAATGAGCAGTTCTTC.

The chain is built from TRBV27 and TRBJ2-7, with TRBD1 matching 7 bases. The length of the CDR3 is 15 residues. Germline V gene sequence: CDR1 MNHEY, CDR2 SMNVEV (reference sequence). Trimming took 5 bases from V and 1 from J; bases not matched to a gene: 8. In nucleotides, the CDR3 is TGTGCCAGCAGTACCACCTTGGGACAGTCCTACGAGCAGTACTTC. Its protein product is CASSTTLGQSYEQYF.

The chain links TRBV28 to TRBJ1-2; unclear D gene. V was cut by 5 bases and J by 4 bases, with 17 bases left in between. The CDR3 contains 15 residues. Germline assignment: CDR1 MDHEN and CDR2 SYDVKM. CDR3 DNA sequence: TGTGCCAGCAGTGGACCGGACGGGGAAGGCTATGGCTACACCTTC. The encoded protein is CASSGPDGEGYGYTF.

The V gene is TRBV9, the J gene TRBJ2-2; the D is unclear. V shed 5 bases and J shed 4 bases, with 15 bases lying between them. This CDR3 region has 15 residues. Germline assignment: CDR1 SGDLS and CDR2 YYNGEE. CDR3: CASSTASLGTGELFF. CDR3 bases: TGTGCCAGCAGTACCGCCAGCTTGGGCACCGGGGAGCTGTTTTTT.

This chain connects TRBV19 to TRBJ2-5; perhaps TRBD1 as D (5 bases). Germline values: CDR1 LNHDA, CDR2 SQIVND (reference sequence). V was trimmed by 3 bases and J by 5 bases, leaving 13 bases between them. This CDR3 spans 14 amino acids. The CDR3 loop is CASSIFGARETQYF. For the CDR3, the DNA is TGTGCCAGTAGTATTTTTGGGGCTCGGGAGACCCAGTACTTC.

This clonotype was seen more than once but under ten times. The chain has TRBV9 and TRBJ1-2, with D unclear. The CDR3 is 17 residues long. Trimming took 4 bases from V and 3 from J, leaving 22 bases between them. Germline V gene sequence: CDR1 SGDLS, CDR2 YYNGEE. The CDR3 nucleotides read TGTGCCAGCAGCATTCCCCGAGATAGAGGAGCTGACTATGGCTACACCTTC. This gives the protein CASSIPRDRGADYGYTF.

For this clonotype: One base away lies a much larger clone, so this may be a sequencing read error. This chain uses TRBV27 with TRBJ2-5; the D gene is possibly TRBD1 (5 bases). Germline CDR1 is MNHEY and CDR2 is SMNVEV (reference sequence). The CDR3 covers 15 residues. Trimming pared 8 bases from V and 6 bases from J, leaving 22 bases between. The CDR3 sequence is CASCLDIGPGQTQYF. The CDR3, as DNA: TGTGCCAGCTGCCTGGACATTGGCCCCGGTCAGACCCAGTACTTC.

V and J are TRBV29-1 and TRBJ1-2; tentatively, D is TRBD1 (5 bases). The CDR3 loop spans 14 amino acids. From germline, CDR1 is SQVTM and CDR2 ANQGSEA. Trimming took off 6 bases at V and 4 bases at J, with 18 bases between the two ends. CDR3 DNA: TGCAGCGTCCTGAGTGGGATCACAGGCTATGGCTACACCTTC. Translated: CSVLSGITGYGYTF.

This clonotype was recorded at least ten times. This chain joins TRBV12-5 and TRBJ2-5, with 9 nucleotides matching TRBD2. This CDR3 spans 13 amino acids. J was trimmed by 5 bases and V by 4 bases; bases with no gene match: 2. Per the germline V gene, CDR1 is LGHNT and CDR2 is FRNRAP. CDR3 sequence reads: CASGSGLAETQYF. The CDR3 nucleotides are TGTGCTAGTGGTTCCGGACTAGCGGAGACCCAGTACTTC.